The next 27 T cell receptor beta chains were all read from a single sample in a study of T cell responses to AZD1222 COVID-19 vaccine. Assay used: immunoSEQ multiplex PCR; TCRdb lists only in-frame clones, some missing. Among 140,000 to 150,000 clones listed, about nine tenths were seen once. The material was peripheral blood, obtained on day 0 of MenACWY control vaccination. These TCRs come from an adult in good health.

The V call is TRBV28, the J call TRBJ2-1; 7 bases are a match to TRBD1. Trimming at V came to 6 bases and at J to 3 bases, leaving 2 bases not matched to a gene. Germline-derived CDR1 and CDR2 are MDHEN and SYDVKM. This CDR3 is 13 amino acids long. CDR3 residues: CASRAGGYNEQFF. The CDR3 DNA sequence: TGTGCCAGCAGGGCAGGGGGCTACAATGAGCAGTTCTTC.

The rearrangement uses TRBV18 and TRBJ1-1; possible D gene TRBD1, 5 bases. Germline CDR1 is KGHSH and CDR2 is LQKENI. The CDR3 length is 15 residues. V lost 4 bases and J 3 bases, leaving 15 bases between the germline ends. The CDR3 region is CASSLGAGPDTEAFF. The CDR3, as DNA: TGTGCCAGCTCACTTGGGGCAGGGCCTGACACTGAAGCTTTCTTT.

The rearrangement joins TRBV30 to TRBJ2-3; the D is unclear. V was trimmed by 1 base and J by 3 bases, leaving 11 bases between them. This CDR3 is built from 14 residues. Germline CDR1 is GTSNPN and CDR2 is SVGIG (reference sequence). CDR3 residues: CAWSEAAETDTQYF. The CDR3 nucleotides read TGTGCCTGGAGTGAGGCGGCCGAGACAGATACGCAGTATTTT.

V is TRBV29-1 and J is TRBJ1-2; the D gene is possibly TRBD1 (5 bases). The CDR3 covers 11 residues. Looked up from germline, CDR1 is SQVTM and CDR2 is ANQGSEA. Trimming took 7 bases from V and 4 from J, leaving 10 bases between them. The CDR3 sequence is CSAGGSYGYTF. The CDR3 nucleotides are TGCAGCGCGGGGGGTTCCTATGGCTACACCTTC.

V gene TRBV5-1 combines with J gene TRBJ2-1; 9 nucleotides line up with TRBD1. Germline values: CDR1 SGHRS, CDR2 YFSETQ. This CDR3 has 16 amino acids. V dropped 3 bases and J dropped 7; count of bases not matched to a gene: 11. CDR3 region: CASSSEAGTGRNEQFF. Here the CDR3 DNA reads TGCGCCAGCAGCTCAGAAGCCGGGACAGGGAGGAATGAGCAGTTCTTC.

The CDR3 region is CASSTRDRDYGYTF. The CDR3 DNA reads as TGTGCCAGTAGTACCCGGGACAGGGACTATGGCTACACCTTC. V is TRBV19 and J is TRBJ1-2, with 9 bases identical to TRBD1. This CDR3 spans 14 amino acids. The germline CDR1 and CDR2 sequences are LNHDA and SQIVND (reference sequence). Germline trimming cut 4 bases from V and 3 bases from J; bases unmatched to any gene: 3.

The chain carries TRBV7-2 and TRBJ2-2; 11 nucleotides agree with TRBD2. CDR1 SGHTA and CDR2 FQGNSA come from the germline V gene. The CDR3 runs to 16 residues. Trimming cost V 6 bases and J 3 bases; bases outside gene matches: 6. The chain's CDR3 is CASRGLAELDTGELFF. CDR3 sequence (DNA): TGTGCCAGCAGGGGACTAGCGGAGTTGGACACCGGGGAGCTGTTTTTT.

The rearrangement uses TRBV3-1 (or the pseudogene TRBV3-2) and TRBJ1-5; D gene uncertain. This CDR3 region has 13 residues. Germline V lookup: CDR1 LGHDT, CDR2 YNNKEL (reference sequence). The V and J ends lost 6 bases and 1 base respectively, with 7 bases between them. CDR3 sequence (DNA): TGTGCCAGCAGTCTAGGGAGCAATCAGCCCCAGCATTTT. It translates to CASSLGSNQPQHF.

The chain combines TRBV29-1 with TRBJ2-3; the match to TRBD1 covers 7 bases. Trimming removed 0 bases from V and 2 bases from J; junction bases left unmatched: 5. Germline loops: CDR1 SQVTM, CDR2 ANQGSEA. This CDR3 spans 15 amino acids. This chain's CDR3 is CSVEDGTAITDTQYF. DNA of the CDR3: TGCAGCGTTGAAGATGGGACAGCGATCACAGATACGCAGTATTTT.

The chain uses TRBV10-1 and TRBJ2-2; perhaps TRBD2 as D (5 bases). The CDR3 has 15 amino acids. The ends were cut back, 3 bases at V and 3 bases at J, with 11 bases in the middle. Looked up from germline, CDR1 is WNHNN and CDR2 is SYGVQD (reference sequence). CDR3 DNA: TGCGCCAGCAGTGAATCCAGCGGAGACACCGGGGAGCTGTTTTTT. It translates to CASSESSGDTGELFF.

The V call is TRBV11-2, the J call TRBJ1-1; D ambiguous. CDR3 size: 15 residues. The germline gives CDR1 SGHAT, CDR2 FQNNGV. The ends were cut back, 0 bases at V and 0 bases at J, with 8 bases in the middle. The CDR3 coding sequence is TGTGCCAGCAGCTTAGAAGGCAGTTTGAACACTGAAGCTTTCTTT. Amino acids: CASSLEGSLNTEAFF. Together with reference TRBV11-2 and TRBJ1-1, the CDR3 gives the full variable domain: EAGVAQSPRYKIIEKRQSVAFWCNPISGHATLYWYQQILGQGPKLLIQFQNNGVVDDSQLPKDRFSAERLKGVDSTLKIQPAKLEDSAVYLCASSLEGSLNTEAFFGQGTRLTVV.

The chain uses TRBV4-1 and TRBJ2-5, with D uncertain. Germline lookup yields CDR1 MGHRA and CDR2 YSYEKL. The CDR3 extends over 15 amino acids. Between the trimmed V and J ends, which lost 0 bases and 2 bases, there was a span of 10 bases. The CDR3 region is CASSQDGQFQETQYF. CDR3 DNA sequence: TGCGCCAGCAGCCAAGATGGGCAGTTTCAAGAGACCCAGTACTTC.

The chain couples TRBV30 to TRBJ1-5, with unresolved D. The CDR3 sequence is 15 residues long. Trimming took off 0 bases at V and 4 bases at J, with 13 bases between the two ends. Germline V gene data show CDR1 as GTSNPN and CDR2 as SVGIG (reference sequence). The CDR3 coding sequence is TGTGCCTGGAGTGTACCCGGACCCCTAAATCAGCCCCAGCATTTT. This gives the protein CAWSVPGPLNQPQHF.

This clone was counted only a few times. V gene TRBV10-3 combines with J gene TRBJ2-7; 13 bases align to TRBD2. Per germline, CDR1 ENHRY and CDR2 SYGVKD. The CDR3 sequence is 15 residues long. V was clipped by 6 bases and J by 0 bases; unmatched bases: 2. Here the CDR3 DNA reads TGTGCCATCAGGGGGACTAGCGGGGCCTCCTACGAGCAGTACTTC. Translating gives CAIRGTSGASYEQYF.

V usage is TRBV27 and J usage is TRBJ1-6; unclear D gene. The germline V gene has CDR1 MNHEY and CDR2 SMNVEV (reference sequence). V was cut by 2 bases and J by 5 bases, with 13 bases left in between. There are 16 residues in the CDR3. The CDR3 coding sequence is TGTGCCAGCAGTTTAGGACCGGGCCCCAATAATTCACCCCTCCACTTT. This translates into CASSLGPGPNNSPLHF.

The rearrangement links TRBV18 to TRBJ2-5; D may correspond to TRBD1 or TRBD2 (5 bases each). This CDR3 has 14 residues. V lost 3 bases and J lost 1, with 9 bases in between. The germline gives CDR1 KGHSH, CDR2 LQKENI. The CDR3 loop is CASSPGDVQETQYF. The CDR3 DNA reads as TGTGCCAGCTCACCGGGGGATGTCCAAGAGACCCAGTACTTC.

CDR3 coding DNA: TGTGCCAGCAGTTCCCCCAGTACACACTACGAGCAGTACTTC. This encodes CASSSPSTHYEQYF. The rearrangement links TRBV6-5 to TRBJ2-7; D is uncertain. This CDR3 spans 14 amino acids. The germline V gene has CDR1 MNHEY and CDR2 SVGAGI. Deletions cut 4 bases from V and 3 bases from J, with 13 bases between.

The CDR3 bases are TGTGCCAGTAGTTTTCCGGGACAGGGGGCCTACGAGCAGTACTTC. Translation: CASSFPGQGAYEQYF. The chain joins TRBV19 to TRBJ2-7; 11 bases are shared with TRBD1. The CDR3 loop spans 15 amino acids. With 5 bases clipped from V and 2 bases from J, the junction kept 5 bases outside the gene matches. Germline CDR1 and CDR2: LNHDA and SQIVND (reference sequence).

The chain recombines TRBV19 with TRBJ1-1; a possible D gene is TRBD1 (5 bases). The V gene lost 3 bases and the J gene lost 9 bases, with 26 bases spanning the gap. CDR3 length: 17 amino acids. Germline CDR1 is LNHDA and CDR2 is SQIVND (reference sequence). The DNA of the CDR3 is TGTGCCAGTAGTATCGGGGGGACCGGAGACAGCAGACGACAAGCTTTCTTT. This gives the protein CASSIGGTGDSRRQAFF. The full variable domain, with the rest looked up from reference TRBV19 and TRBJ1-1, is DGGITQSPKYLFRKEGQNVTLSCEQNLNHDAMYWYRQDPGQGLRLIYYSQIVNDFQKGDIAEGYSVSREKKESFPLTVTSAQKNPTAFYLCASSIGGTGDSRRQAFFGQGTRLTVV.

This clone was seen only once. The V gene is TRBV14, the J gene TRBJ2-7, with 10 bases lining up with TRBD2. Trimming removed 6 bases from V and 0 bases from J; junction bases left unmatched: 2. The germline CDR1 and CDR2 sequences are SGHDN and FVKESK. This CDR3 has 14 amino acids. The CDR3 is CASSLAGGSYEQYF. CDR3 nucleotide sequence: TGTGCCAGCAGTTTAGCGGGAGGCTCCTACGAGCAGTACTTC.

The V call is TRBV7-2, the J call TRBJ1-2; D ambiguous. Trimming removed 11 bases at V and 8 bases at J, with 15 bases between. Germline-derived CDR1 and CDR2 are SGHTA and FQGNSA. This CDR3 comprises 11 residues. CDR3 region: CAYPGLRGYTF. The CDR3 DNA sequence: TGTGCCTACCCAGGTCTCCGGGGCTACACCTTC.

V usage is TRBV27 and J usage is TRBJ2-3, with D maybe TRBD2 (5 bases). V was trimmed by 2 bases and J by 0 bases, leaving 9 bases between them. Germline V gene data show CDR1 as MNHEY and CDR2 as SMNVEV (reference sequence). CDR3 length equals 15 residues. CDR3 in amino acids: CASSLVAGSTDTQYF. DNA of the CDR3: TGTGCCAGCAGTTTAGTTGCGGGCAGCACAGATACGCAGTATTTT.

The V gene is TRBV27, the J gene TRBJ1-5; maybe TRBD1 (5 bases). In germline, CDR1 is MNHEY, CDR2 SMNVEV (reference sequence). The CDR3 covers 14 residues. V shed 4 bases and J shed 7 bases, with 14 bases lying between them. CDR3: CASSSEGSTQPQHF. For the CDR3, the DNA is TGTGCCAGCAGTTCAGAGGGGAGTACCCAGCCCCAGCATTTT.

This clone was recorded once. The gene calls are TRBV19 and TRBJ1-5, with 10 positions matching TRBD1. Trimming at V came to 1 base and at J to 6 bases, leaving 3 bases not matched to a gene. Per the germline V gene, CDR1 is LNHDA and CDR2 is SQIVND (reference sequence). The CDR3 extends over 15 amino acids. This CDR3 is CASSIVGQGGQPQHF. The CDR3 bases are TGTGCCAGTAGTATAGTAGGACAGGGGGGTCAGCCCCAGCATTTT.

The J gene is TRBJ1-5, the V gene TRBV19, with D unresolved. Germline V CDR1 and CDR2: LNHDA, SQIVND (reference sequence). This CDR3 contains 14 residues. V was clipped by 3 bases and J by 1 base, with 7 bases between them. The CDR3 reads CASSIGGSNQPQHF. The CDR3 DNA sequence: TGTGCCAGTAGTATTGGTGGGAGCAATCAGCCCCAGCATTTT.

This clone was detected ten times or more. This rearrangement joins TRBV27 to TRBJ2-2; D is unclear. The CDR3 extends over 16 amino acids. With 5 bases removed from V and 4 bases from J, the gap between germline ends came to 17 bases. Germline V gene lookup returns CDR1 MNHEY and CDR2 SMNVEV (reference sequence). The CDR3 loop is CASSPQTGFRTGELFF. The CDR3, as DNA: TGTGCCAGCAGTCCTCAGACGGGTTTTCGCACCGGGGAGCTGTTTTTT.

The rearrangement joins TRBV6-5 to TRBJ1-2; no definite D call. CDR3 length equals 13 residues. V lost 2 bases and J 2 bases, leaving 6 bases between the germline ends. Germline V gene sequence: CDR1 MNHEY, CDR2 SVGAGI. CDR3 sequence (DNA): TGTGCCAGCAGTTACGCACGGAACTATGGCTACACCTTC. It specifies CASSYARNYGYTF.